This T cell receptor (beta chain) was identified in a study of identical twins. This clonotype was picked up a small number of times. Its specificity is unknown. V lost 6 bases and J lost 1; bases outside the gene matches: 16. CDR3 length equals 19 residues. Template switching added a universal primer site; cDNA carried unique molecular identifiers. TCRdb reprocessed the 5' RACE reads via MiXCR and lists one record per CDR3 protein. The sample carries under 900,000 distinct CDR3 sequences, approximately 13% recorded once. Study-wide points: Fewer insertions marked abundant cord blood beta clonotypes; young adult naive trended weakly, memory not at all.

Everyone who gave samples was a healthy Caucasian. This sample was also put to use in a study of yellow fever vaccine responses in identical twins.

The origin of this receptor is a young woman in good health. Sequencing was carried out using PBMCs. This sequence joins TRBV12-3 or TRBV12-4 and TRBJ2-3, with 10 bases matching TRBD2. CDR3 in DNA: TGTGCCAGCAGACCCTCGCGGATACTCCTAGCGGGGGGCACAGATACGCAGTATTTT. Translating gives CASRPSRILLAGGTDTQYF.